Here is one T cell receptor beta chain with its context. Its antigen is still unknown. A much larger clonotype is one base distant, so this may be a read error. TCRbeta libraries were built with three rounds of nested PCR, modified from ARM-PCR. TCRdb used MiXCR to reprocess the multiplex PCR reads, holding one entry per CDR3 protein. The sample consists of about 77,000 distinct CDR3 sequences, around 76% of them appearing once. Trimming at V came to 6 bases and at J to 7 bases, leaving 6 bases not matched to a gene. The CDR3 runs to 14 residues. The V gene's germline CDR1 is DFQATT and CDR2 SNEGSKA (reference sequence). The sample comes from a study of tumor and adjacent non-tumor tissue in lung cancer. The wider study: Around 4 million productive TCRbeta reads were obtained per sample on average. Study-level results: TCR diversity was significantly greater in tumor than normal lung tissue. Top 100 clones took a larger repertoire share in normal lung.

No cell sorting was done before RNA was extracted from the tissue. This non-tumor lung sample came from over 3 cm beyond the tumor edge. Input material: distant non-tumor lung tissue. The chain has TRBV20-1 and TRBJ2-5, with TRBD2 matching over 15 bases. The origin of this receptor is an older man with non-small cell lung cancer. The CDR3 is CSATRTSGGVTQYF. CDR3 bases: TGCAGTGCAACGCGGACTAGCGGGGGGGTGACCCAGTACTTC.